Shown below are 12 T cell receptor beta chains from a single sample sequenced in a study of T cell repertoires in cytomegalovirus infection. TCRdb analysed the reads with MiXCR anew, one entry per CDR3 protein. The table has roughly 310,000 distinct CDR3 sequences, roughly 17% seen once; the top ten hold more than 10%. The sample consisted of PBMCs. The source of these receptors is a human donor in good health (CMV status not recorded). Some clones in this sample may be carry-over from other donors' samples.

V is TRBV7-3 and J is TRBJ2-1; 8 positions agree with TRBD2. The CDR3 is made up of 14 amino acids. The trim removed 5 bases at V and 4 bases at J, leaving 4 bases unmatched. CDR1 SGHTA and CDR2 FQGTGA come from the germline V gene. The CDR3 region is CASSQGLVYNEQFF. For the CDR3, the DNA is TGTGCCAGCAGCCAGGGACTAGTTTACAATGAGCAGTTCTTC.

The chain is built from TRBV6-2 or TRBV6-3 and TRBJ2-7, with a tentative D call TRBD1 (6 bases). V lost 3 bases to trimming and J lost 1 base, with 13 bases between them. CDR1 and CDR2 (germline): MNHEY, SVGEGT. The CDR3 consists of 15 residues. In DNA, the CDR3 is TGTGCCAGCAGTTATTCGGACAGCCTTTCCTACGAGCAGTACTTC. This gives the protein CASSYSDSLSYEQYF.

This clonotype was found many times. The chain is built from TRBV11-2 and TRBJ2-3; TRBD2 matches 8 bases. The trim removed 5 bases at V and 2 bases at J, leaving 9 bases unmatched. Germline loops: CDR1 SGHAT, CDR2 FQNNGV. The CDR3 extends over 16 amino acids. CDR3 sequence (DNA): TGTGCCAGCAGCCCAAAAGCGGGGGCCGACACAGATACGCAGTATTTT. It translates to CASSPKAGADTDTQYF.

This clonotype appeared a few times. The gene calls are TRBV3-1 and TRBJ1-5; no clear D gene. The CDR3 loop spans 14 amino acids. Trimming cost V 2 bases and J 2 bases, with 7 bases left between them. Germline CDR1 LGHDT, CDR2 YNNKEL (reference sequence). The CDR3: CASSQFGGNQPQHF. The DNA for the CDR3 is TGTGCCAGCAGCCAATTTGGCGGCAATCAGCCCCAGCATTTT.

This chain joins TRBV2 and TRBJ2-5; D may match TRBD1 or TRBD2 (5 bases each). The CDR3 contains 14 residues. Trimming cost V 5 bases and J 2 bases, with 12 bases left between them. The germline gives CDR1 SNHLY, CDR2 FYNNEI. The CDR3 region is CASSSGPRQETQYF. In nucleotides, the CDR3 is TGTGCCAGCAGTTCGGGACCGCGACAAGAGACCCAGTACTTC. The complete variable domain, with remaining parts taken from reference TRBV2 and TRBJ2-5, reads EPEVTQTPSHQVTQMGQEVILRCVPISNHLYFYWYRQILGQKVEFLVSFYNNEISEKSEIFDDQFSVERPDGSNFTLKIRSTKLEDSAMYFCASSSGPRQETQYFGPGTRLLVL.

The chain joins TRBV12-3 or TRBV12-4 to TRBJ2-1; D is possibly TRBD1 or TRBD2 (5 bases each). Deletions cut 3 bases from V and 8 bases from J, with 8 bases between. The CDR3 runs 12 residues. The CDR3 loop reads CASSFRGDEQFF. In DNA, the CDR3 is TGTGCCAGCAGTTTTCGAGGGGATGAGCAGTTCTTC.

The chain links TRBV20-1 to TRBJ2-6; D may match TRBD1 or TRBD2 (5 bases each). Trimming took off 1 base at V and 4 bases at J, with 11 bases between the two ends. Germline V gives CDR1 DFQATT, CDR2 SNEGSKA (reference sequence). This CDR3 is built from 15 residues. Written as DNA, the CDR3 is TGCAGTGCTAGAGGGGTGGGGGTCGGGGCCAACGTCCTGACTTTC. This sequence encodes CSARGVGVGANVLTF.

The chain is built from TRBV28 and TRBJ2-7, with 12 bases fitting TRBD2. The V gene's germline CDR1 is MDHEN and CDR2 SYDVKM. The ends lost 5 bases at V and 4 bases at J; junction bases unmatched: 6. This CDR3 spans 15 amino acids. The CDR3 DNA follows: TGTGCCAGCAGTCGCAGACTAGCGGGAGTGTACGAGCAGTACTTC. Protein: CASSRRLAGVYEQYF.

This clonotype appeared many times. The chain employs TRBV7-2 and TRBJ2-5; perhaps TRBD1 as D (6 bases). V lost 4 bases to trimming and J lost 3 bases, with 9 bases between them. The germline V gene encodes CDR1 SGHTA and CDR2 FQGNSA. This CDR3 region has 13 residues. The CDR3 DNA is TGTGCCAGCAGCTCACAGGGTGAAGAGACCCAGTACTTC. Encoded protein: CASSSQGEETQYF.

This clonotype was counted many times. The chain is built from TRBV12-3 or TRBV12-4 and TRBJ1-2; D not resolved. The CDR3 has 13 residues. V lost 3 bases, J lost 4 bases, and 9 bases lay in between. CDR3 region: CASSFASSYGYTF. CDR3 DNA sequence: TGTGCCAGCAGTTTTGCTTCCAGCTATGGCTACACCTTC.

The chain couples TRBV5-1 to TRBJ1-1; D not certain. Germline CDR1 is SGHRS and CDR2 is YFSETQ. This CDR3 has 15 amino acids. Deletions cut 5 bases from V and 1 base from J, with 15 bases between. The CDR3 sequence is CASSPREGANTEAFF. CDR3 DNA: TGCGCCAGCAGTCCACGGGAGGGTGCGAACACTGAAGCTTTCTTT.

This clonotype has only a few counts. This chain joins TRBV12-3 or TRBV12-4 and TRBJ1-1; the match to TRBD1 covers 9 bases. The CDR3 consists of 15 residues. Losses at the gene ends were 4 bases for V and 5 bases for J; bases not matched to a gene: 8. The CDR3 loop reads CASSSWTGEATEAFF. CDR3 nucleotides: TGTGCCAGCAGTTCTTGGACAGGGGAGGCGACTGAAGCTTTCTTT.